This record covers a single T cell receptor beta chain. Its specific antigen is unknown. Base qualities are not provided; no much larger clone lies one nucleotide away. The data were obtained in a study of graft-versus-host responses after intestinal transplantation (dated by TCRdb to the early 2020s). Background for the entire study: Multivisceral, liver-intestinal, or isolated intestinal transplants were received by the recipients. The cohort enrolled about two dozen intestinal transplant recipients, one of whom was a retransplant, and 3 patients without pretransplant specimens were excluded. Anti-thymocyte globulin induction was given to all recipients, followed by maintenance tacrolimus and steroids for approximately 3 years. Donor T cell macrochimerism was defined as a peak of at least 4% donor T cells among recipient peripheral blood mononuclear cells. Bulk TCR-beta CDR3 sequencing was used to track graft-versus-host and host-versus-graft alloreactive T cell clones in the graft, circulation and bone marrow after intestinal transplantation. Rather than going through the commercial service, samples from a few later patients were sequenced in-house on an Illumina MiSeq and processed with MiXCR. To identify alloreactive clones, pre-transplant mixed lymphocyte reaction products were sequenced and then compared with unstimulated pre-transplant donor and recipient T cells. Study-level results and caveats: The relatively low number and heterogeneity of intestinal transplant patients limited the conclusions. Patients with donor T cell macrochimerism had high GvH to HvG T cell clonal ratios in their allografts. GvH clones turned up in recipient bone marrow, with some appearing earlier in ileal mucosa or blood, a pattern consistent with an intestinal mucosal origin. Early after transplant, peak levels of circulating GvH clones were associated with declines in HvG clones.

The method was the immunoSEQ multiplex PCR assay. Adaptive Biotechnologies carried out high-throughput TCR-beta CDR3 sequencing of genomic DNA for most patients. The source study handled its data this way. Adaptive's ImmunoSEQ software supplied the TCR sequencing data for around 19 patients, while MiXCR and VDJtools were used to process a few other patients. CDR3 nucleotide sequences shared by donor and recipient were removed because the origin of these sequences could not be assigned. At least 2-fold expansion over unstimulated cells and a minimum CFSE-low frequency of 0.002% (template counts) or 0.001% (read counts) were required for clones to be classified as alloreactive. Clones were considered mappable if detected in sequenced pre-transplant spleen, lymph node, or MLR CFSE-low populations of the donor or recipient. Cumulative frequency of alloreactive clones was calculated as a percentage of all sequences weighted by copy number. Drawn from immuneACCESS, this table holds only the in-frame rearrangements with V and J called that TCRdb kept. Clones are partly lost; checked studies trace under half to an unresolved V gene and leave the rest unexplained. D and trimming come from the DNA, and the V and J calls and clone size come from that table. For this sample there are under 55,000 clones; around nine tenths appear just once. 4% to 4.5% of the sample lies in the top ten.

In the first month after transplant, blood samples were collected up to 4 times, and after that at least monthly when available. Reading the germline V gene (reference sequence) gives CDR1 GTSNPN and CDR2 SVGIG. Cut back by 1 base and 4 bases, the V and J ends lie 13 bases apart. The CDR3 has 15 amino acids, counting the end cysteine and phenylalanine. Only CDR3 DNA is held: 45 bases, read in frame from base 1. The material was PBMCs, obtained 524 days after transplant. The sequence is built from TRBV30 and TRBJ1-4; the D gene is perhaps TRBD1, from 5 matching bases. The TCR originated in a human patient who received an intestinal transplant, so some T cells may come from the graft donor. The CDR3 protein sequence reads: CAWSGAGTYNEKLFF. The DNA is as follows: TGTGCCTGGAGTGGAGCCGGGACGTATAATGAAAAACTGTTTTTT.